The clone carrying this T cell receptor beta chain was found once. Its antigen is currently unknown. This entry comes from a study of vaccination effects on CD4 cells after COVID-19. Expansion with viral peptide pools was applied to antigen-specific CD4+ T cells by the ViraFEST assay prior to sequencing. At the end of 9 to 11 days of culture, CD4+ T cells were isolated. The method was immunoSEQ multiplex PCR; TCRdb's version includes in-frame clones alone and lacks a portion of them. The repertoire includes 50,000 to 65,000 clones, roughly 79% of them detected once, and over 2% sits in the top ten. J gave up 1 base and V 6 bases, and 6 bases lay outside the gene matches. The CDR3 covers 15 residues. CDR1 is LNHDA and CDR2 is SQIVND in the germline V gene (reference sequence).

The source of this sequence is a human donor who received a COVID-19 vaccine. The chain has TRBV19 and TRBJ2-3; the match to TRBD1 covers 8 bases. The sequencing used CD4+ T cells from PBMCs cultured with HCoV-229E spike peptides, collected before COVID-19 vaccination. Written as DNA, the CDR3 is TGTGCCAGTAGAGACAGGGGTGTGGGCACAGATACGCAGTATTTT. Translated, it gives CASRDRGVGTDTQYF.